This T cell receptor beta chain comes out of a study of blood T cells in healthy people across ages. The ends were cut back, 6 bases at V and 4 bases at J, with 6 bases in the middle. Germline CDR1 is ENHRY and CDR2 is SYGVKD. This CDR3 is built from 12 residues. Details on this clonotype: Its antigen is as yet unknown.

Donors were systemically healthy Caucasian individuals from Russia aged about 6 to 100 years. Total RNA was isolated from each sample in quantities of at least 6 micrograms. Alongside a J-beta primer mix, a sample-barcoded 5' primer served in a second PCR lasting roughly 7 to 11 cycles. TCRdb processed the 5' RACE reads anew with MiXCR; each CDR3 protein has one entry. The sample holds around 800,000 distinct CDR3 sequences, 40% to 50% seen once. Study outcomes and limitations: The study found more naive CD4+ cells and higher diversity in long-lived than aged donors. Reliance upon unsorted PBMCs precluded definitive naive versus antigen-experienced comparison.

The chain joins TRBV10-3 to TRBJ2-2, with D unresolved. Sequencing input: blood. The source is a man aged 60-69 years in good health. The CDR3: CAIRGVTGELFF. As DNA, the CDR3 is TGTGCCATCAGGGGCGTCACCGGGGAGCTGTTTTTT.